Each of the 8 T cell receptor beta chains below was sequenced from the same sample in a study of beta chain features in type 1 diabetes. Overall study results and limits: Shortening that was moderate but significant affected the TCRB CDR3s of Type 1 diabetes patients in all four CD4+ subsets.

Sequenced material consisted of expressed TCRB transcripts (all of the isolated RNA was reverse transcribed). Generated by immunoSEQ multiplex PCR, the TCRdb table keeps only in-frame clones and is missing some. Among some 350,000 clones, over 9% were seen once, and the ten largest hold roughly 0.6%. The antigens these receptors bind are not known. The sequenced sample consisted of central memory CD4+ T cells from blood. These receptors all come from a young man with type 1 diabetes.

The chain employs TRBV9 and TRBJ2-7; the D gene is possibly TRBD1 (5 bases). This CDR3 has 13 residues. The germline V gene has CDR1 SGDLS and CDR2 YYNGEE. The V and J ends lost 4 bases and 6 bases respectively, with 14 bases between them. The CDR3: CASSQGARAEQYF. For the CDR3, the DNA is TGTGCCAGCAGCCAAGGGGCCAGGGCCGAGCAGTACTTC.

The table lists this clone with a few counts. The CDR3 coding sequence is TGTGCCAGTACAGCCTCCTCCTACGAGCAGTACTTC. Its translation is CASTASSYEQYF. This rearrangement joins TRBV25-1 to TRBJ2-7; D not certain. Germline V lookup: CDR1 MGHDK, CDR2 SYGVNS. V was cut by 9 bases and J by 0 bases, with 9 bases left in between. CDR3 size: 12 residues.

There are a few counts of this clone. A far larger clone is only one base removed, so a read error is likely. The chain recombines TRBV11-2 with TRBJ2-2; D gene ambiguous. The CDR3 is 12 amino acids. Trimming pared 5 bases from V and 2 bases from J, leaving 3 bases between. Looked up from germline, CDR1 is SGHAT and CDR2 is FQNNGV. CDR3 loop: CASSPNTGELFF. CDR3 sequence (DNA): TGTGCCAGCAGCCCTAACACCGGGGAGCTGTTTTTT.

The DNA of the CDR3 is TGTGCCAGCAGCTTAGCGCCGACCGAGGATCAGCCCCAGCATTTT. Protein sequence: CASSLAPTEDQPQHF. The chain recombines TRBV7-6 with TRBJ1-5; D not certain. Germline V gives CDR1 SGHVS, CDR2 FNYEAQ. Trimming removed 0 bases from V and 5 bases from J, with 11 bases in between. The CDR3 is 15 amino acids. The whole variable domain, remainder taken from reference TRBV7-6 and TRBJ1-5, is GAGVSQSPRYKVTKRGQDVALRCDPISGHVSLYWYRQALGQGPEFLTYFNYEAQQDKSGLPNDRFSAERPEGSISTLTIQRTEQRDSAMYRCASSLAPTEDQPQHFGDGTRLSIL.

The chain employs TRBV5-1 and TRBJ2-3, with D tentatively TRBD1 or TRBD2 (6 bases each). Trimming cost V 0 bases and J 4 bases, with 9 bases left between them. The CDR3 totals 14 residues. CDR1 and CDR2 from the germline V gene are SGHRS and YFSETQ. The CDR3 loop reads CASSLARGADTQYF. The DNA for the CDR3 is TGCGCCAGCAGCTTGGCTAGGGGGGCAGATACGCAGTATTTT.

This clone has a count of ten or more. The rearrangement links TRBV7-2 to TRBJ2-7, with a tentative D call TRBD2 (5 bases). The V and J ends lost 4 bases and 7 bases respectively, with 11 bases between them. CDR3 size: 12 residues. Germline V CDR1 and CDR2: SGHTA, FQGNSA. This CDR3 reads CASSSAGGEQYF. The CDR3 DNA sequence: TGTGCCAGCAGCTCCGCCGGCGGGGAGCAGTACTTC.

The chain has TRBV5-4 and TRBJ1-5; 10 bases are shared with TRBD1. V lost 2 bases, J lost 5 bases, and 4 bases stayed unmatched. In germline, CDR1 is SGHNT, CDR2 YYREEE (reference sequence). This CDR3 comprises 15 residues. CDR3 sequence reads: CASSFGTGAHQPQHF. DNA for the CDR3: TGTGCCAGCAGCTTCGGGACAGGGGCTCATCAGCCCCAGCATTTT.

This clone was recorded a few times. V and J are TRBV30 and TRBJ1-2; D perhaps matches TRBD1 (5 bases). V shed 3 bases and J shed 6 bases, with 11 bases lying between them. CDR1 and CDR2 (germline): GTSNPN, SVGIG (reference sequence). The CDR3 length is 12 residues. CDR3 DNA: TGTGCCTGGAGAGTCGGAGGGGATGGCTACACCTTC. Translating it yields CAWRVGGDGYTF. Based on the CDR3 plus reference TRBV30 and TRBJ1-2, the full variable domain is SQTIHQWPATLVQPVGSPLSLECTVEGTSNPNLYWYRQAAGRGLQLLFYSVGIGQISSEVPQNLSASRPQDRQFILSSKKLLLSDSGFYLCAWRVGGDGYTFGSGTRLTVV.